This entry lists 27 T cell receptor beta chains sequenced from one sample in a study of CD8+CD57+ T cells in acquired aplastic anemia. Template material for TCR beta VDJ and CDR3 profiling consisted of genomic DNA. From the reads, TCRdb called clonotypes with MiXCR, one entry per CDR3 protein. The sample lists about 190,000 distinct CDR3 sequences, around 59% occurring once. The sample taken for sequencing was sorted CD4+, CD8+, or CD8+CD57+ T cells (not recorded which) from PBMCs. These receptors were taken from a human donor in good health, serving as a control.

CDR3 loop: CASSLDRVAGGEQYF. CDR3 sequence (DNA): TGTGCCAGCAGCTTGGACAGGGTGGCGGGGGGCGAGCAGTACTTC. The rearrangement uses TRBV2 and TRBJ2-7, with D perhaps being TRBD1 or TRBD2 (8 bases each). The V and J ends lost 6 bases and 6 bases respectively, with 21 bases between them. The CDR3 totals 15 residues. Germline CDR1 SNHLY, CDR2 FYNNEI.

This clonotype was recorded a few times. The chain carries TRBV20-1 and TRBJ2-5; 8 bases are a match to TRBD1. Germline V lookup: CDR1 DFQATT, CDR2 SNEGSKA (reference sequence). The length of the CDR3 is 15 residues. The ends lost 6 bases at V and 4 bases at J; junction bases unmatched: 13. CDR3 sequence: CSASEGGQGGETQYF. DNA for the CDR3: TGCAGTGCCAGTGAGGGCGGACAGGGTGGAGAGACCCAGTACTTC.

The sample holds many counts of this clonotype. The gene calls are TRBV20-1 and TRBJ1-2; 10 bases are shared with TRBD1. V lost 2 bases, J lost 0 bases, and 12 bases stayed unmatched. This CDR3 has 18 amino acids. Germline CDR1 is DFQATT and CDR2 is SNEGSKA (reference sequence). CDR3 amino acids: CSARSLDRGPRANYGYTF. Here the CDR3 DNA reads TGCAGTGCTAGAAGTCTCGACAGGGGGCCCCGAGCTAACTATGGCTACACCTTC.

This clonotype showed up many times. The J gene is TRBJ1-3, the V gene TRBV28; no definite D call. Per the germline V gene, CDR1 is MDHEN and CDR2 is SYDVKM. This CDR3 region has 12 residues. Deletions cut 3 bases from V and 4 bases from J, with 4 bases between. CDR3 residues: CASSFQGNTIYF. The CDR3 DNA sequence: TGTGCCAGCAGTTTTCAGGGAAACACCATATATTTT.

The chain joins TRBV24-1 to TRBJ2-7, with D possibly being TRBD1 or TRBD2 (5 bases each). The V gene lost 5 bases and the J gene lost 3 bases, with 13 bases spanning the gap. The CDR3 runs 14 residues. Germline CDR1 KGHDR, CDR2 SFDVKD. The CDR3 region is CATSATGTVYEQYF. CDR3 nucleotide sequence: TGTGCCACCAGTGCCACCGGGACGGTCTACGAGCAGTACTTC.

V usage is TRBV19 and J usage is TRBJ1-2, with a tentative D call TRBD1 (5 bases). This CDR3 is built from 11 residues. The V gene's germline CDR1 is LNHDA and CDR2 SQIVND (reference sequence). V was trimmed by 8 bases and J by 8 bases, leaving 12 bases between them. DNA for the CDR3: TGTGCCAGTTCGGAGGGGATCGGCTACACCTTC. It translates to CASSEGIGYTF.

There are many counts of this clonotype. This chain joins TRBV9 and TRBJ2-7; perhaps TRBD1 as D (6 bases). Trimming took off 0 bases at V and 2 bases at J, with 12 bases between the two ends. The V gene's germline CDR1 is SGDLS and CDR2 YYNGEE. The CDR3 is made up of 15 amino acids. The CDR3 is CASSVATGEAYEQYF. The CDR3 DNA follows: TGTGCCAGCAGCGTAGCGACAGGCGAAGCCTACGAGCAGTACTTC.

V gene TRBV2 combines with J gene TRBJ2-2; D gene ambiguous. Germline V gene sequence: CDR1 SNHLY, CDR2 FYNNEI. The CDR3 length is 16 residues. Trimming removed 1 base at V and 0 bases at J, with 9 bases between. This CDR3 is CASSEVRVSNTGELFF. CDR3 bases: TGTGCCAGCAGTGAAGTCCGGGTTTCGAACACCGGGGAGCTGTTTTTT.

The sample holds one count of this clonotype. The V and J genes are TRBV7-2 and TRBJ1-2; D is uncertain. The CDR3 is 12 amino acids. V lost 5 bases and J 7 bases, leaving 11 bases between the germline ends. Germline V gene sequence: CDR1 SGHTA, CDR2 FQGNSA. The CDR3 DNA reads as TGTGCCAGCAGCCACTCTGAGGTTGGCTACACCTTC. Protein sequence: CASSHSEVGYTF.

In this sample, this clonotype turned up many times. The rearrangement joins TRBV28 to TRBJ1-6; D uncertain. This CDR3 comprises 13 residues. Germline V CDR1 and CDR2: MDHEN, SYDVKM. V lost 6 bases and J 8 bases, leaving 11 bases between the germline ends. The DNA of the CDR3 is TGTGCCAGCAGCCCCTACCCTGATTCACCCCTCCACTTT. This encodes CASSPYPDSPLHF.

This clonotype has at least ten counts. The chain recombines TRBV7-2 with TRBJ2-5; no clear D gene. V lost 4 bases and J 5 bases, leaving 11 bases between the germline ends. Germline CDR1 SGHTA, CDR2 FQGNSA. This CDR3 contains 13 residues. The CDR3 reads CASSYSSRETQYF. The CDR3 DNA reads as TGTGCCAGCAGCTATAGTTCGCGGGAGACCCAGTACTTC.

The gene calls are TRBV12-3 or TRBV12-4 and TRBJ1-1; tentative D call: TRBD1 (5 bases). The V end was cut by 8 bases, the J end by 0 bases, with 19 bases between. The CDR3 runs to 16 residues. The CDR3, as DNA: TGTGCCAGCCTTCTCTCCGGAGGGACGATGAACACTGAAGCTTTCTTT. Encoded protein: CASLLSGGTMNTEAFF.

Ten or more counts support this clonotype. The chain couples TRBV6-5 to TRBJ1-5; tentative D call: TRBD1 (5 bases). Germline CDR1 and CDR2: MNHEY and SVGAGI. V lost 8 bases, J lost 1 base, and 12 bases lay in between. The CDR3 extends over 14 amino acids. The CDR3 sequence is CASAGAGSNQPQHF. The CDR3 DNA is TGTGCCAGCGCCGGGGCGGGGAGCAATCAGCCCCAGCATTTT.

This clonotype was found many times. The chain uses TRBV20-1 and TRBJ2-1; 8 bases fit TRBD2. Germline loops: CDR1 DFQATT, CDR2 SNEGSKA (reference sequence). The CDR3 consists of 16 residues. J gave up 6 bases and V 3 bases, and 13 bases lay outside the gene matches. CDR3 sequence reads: CSASDSASGRTNEQFF. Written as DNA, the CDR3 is TGCAGTGCTAGTGACTCGGCTAGCGGGCGGACCAATGAGCAGTTCTTC.

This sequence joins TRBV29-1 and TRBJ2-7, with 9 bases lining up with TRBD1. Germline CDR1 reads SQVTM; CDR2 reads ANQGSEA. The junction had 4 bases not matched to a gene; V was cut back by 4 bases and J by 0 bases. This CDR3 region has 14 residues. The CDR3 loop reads CSVARTGVSYEQYF. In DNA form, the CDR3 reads TGCAGCGTTGCTCGGACAGGGGTCTCCTACGAGCAGTACTTC.

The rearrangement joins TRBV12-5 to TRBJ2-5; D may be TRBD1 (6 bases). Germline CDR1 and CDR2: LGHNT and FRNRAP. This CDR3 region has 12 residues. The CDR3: CASSTGPETQYF. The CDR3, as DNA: TGTGCCAGCAGTACAGGGCCTGAGACCCAGTACTTC.

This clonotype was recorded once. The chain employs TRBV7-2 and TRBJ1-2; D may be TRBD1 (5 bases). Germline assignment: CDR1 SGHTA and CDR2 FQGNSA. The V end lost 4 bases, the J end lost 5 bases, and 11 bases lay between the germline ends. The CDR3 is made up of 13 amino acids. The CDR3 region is CASSWLSGYGYTF. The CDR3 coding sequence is TGTGCCAGCAGCTGGCTTTCAGGGTATGGCTACACCTTC.

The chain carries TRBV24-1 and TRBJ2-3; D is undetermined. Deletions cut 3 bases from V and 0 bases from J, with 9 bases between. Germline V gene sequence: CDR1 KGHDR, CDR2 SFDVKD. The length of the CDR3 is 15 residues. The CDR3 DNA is TGTGCCACCAGTGATCCCCCGACAAGCACAGATACGCAGTATTTT. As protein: CATSDPPTSTDTQYF.

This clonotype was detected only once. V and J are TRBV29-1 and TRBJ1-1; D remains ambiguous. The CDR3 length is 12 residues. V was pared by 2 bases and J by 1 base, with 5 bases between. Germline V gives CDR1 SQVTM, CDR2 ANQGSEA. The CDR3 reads CSVEKANTEAFF. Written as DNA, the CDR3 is TGCAGCGTTGAAAAAGCGAACACTGAAGCTTTCTTT.

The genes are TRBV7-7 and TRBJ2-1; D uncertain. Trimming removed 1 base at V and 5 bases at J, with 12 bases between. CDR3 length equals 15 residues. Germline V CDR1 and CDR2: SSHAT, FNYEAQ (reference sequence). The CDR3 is CASSLDSFSDNEQFF. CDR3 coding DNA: TGTGCCAGCAGCTTAGACTCGTTTTCTGACAATGAGCAGTTCTTC. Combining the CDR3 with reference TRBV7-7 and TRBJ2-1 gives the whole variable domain GAGVSQSPRYKVTKRGQDVTLRCDPISSHATLYWYQQALGQGPEFLTYFNYEAQPDKSGLPSDRFSAERPEGSISTLTIQRTEQRDSAMYRCASSLDSFSDNEQFFGPGTRLTVL.

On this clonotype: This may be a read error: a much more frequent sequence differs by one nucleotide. This CDR3 is CASSGLAGPSEQFF. Written as DNA, the CDR3 is TGTGCCAGCTCGGGACTAGCGGGGCCCAGTGAGCAGTTCTTC. V usage is TRBV10-1 and J usage is TRBJ2-1, with 13 nucleotides matching TRBD2. This CDR3 has 14 amino acids. Germline V gene lookup returns CDR1 WNHNN and CDR2 SYGVQD (reference sequence).

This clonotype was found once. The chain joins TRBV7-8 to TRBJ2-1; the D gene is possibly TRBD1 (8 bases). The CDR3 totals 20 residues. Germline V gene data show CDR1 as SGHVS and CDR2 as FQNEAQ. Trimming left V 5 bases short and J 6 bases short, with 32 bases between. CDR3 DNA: TGTGCCAGCAGCCCGATTAGCTTTAGCTCCTACAGGGGGAGGGTCAATGAGCAGTTCTTC. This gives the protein CASSPISFSSYRGRVNEQFF.

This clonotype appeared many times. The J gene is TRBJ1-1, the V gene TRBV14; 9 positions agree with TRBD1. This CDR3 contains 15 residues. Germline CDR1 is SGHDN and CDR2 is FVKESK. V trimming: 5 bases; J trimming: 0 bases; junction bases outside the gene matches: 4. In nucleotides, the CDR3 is TGTGCCAGCAGCTCAAGGACAGGGGTGAACACTGAAGCTTTCTTT. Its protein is CASSSRTGVNTEAFF.

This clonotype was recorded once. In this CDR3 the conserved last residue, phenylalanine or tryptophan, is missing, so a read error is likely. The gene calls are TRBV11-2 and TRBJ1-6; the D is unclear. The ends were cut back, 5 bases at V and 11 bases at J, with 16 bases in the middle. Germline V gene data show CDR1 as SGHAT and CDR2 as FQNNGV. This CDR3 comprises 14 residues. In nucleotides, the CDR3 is TGTGCCAGCAGCAGAGCTCAGGAAGGTCCACCCCTCCACTGT. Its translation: CASSRAQEGPPLHC.

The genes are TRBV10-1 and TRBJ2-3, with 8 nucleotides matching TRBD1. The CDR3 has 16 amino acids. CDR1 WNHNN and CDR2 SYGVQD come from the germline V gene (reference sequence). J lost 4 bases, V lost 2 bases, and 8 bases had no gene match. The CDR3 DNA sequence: TGCGCCAGCAGTGAGCGGGCAGGGGGCGCGGCAGATACGCAGTATTTT. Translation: CASSERAGGAADTQYF.

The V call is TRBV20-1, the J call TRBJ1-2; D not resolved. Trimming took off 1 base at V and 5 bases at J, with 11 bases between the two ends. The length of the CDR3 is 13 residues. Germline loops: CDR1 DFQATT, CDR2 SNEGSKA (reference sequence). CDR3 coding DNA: TGCAGTGCTAGAGGGTGGCTGGAATATGGCTACACCTTC. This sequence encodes CSARGWLEYGYTF.

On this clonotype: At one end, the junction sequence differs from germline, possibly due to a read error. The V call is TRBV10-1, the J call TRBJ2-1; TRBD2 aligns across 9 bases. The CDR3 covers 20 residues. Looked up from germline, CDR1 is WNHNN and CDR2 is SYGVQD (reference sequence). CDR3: CASSELGGLGGGDSYNERFF. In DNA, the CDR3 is TGCGCCAGCAGTGAGCTGGGGGGACTAGGCGGGGGGGACTCCTACAATGAGCGGTTCTTC.